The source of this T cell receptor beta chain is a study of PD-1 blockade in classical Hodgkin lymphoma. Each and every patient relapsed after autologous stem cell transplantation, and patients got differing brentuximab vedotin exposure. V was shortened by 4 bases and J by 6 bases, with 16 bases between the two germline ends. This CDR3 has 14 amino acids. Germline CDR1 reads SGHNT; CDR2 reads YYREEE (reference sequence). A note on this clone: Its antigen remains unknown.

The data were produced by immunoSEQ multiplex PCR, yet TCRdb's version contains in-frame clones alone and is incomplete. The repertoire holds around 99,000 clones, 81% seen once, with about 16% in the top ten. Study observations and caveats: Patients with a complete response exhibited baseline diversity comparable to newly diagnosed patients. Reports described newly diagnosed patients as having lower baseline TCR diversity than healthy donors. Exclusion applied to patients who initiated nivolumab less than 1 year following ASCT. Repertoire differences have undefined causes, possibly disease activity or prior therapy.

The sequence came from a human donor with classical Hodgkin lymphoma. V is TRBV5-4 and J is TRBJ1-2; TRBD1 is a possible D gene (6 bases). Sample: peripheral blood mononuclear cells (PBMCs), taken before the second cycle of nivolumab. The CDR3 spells CASSPGGSLHGYTF. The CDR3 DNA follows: TGTGCCAGCAGCCCCGGGGGCTCACTCCATGGCTACACCTTC.